These T cell receptor beta chains were read from a single sample in a study of human thymus T cells. Profiling relied on immunoSEQ multiplex PCR, and the TCRdb table lists in-frame clones only, not all of them. The table records tens of thousands of clones, 90% to 95% of them present only once. The specimen sequenced was blood. Receptor source: a boy under two years old with a congenital heart defect but otherwise immunologically healthy. CDR3s include the opening cysteine and the closing phenylalanine or tryptophan. A D gene is named only where the DNA matches it firmly. Size is stated for part of the rows, as once, few or many counts, or as a class when the clone is expanded.

once	TRBD1	TRBV5-1	TRBJ2-3	CASSFGQGASTDTQYF	TGCGCCAGCAGCTTCGGACAGGGGGCAAGCACAGATACGCAGTATTTT
-	-	TRBV12-1	TRBJ2-3	CASSFVLRTSGGTVTDTQYF	TGTGCCAGCAGCTTTGTTCTCCGCACTAGCGGGGGGACCGTCACAGATACGCAGTATTTT
-	TRBD1	TRBV25-1	TRBJ2-7	CASSDTGTGGSNEQYF	TGTGCCAGCAGTGATACCGGGACAGGGGGCTCTAACGAGCAGTACTTC
-	-	TRBV4-2	TRBJ2-5	CASSPAVQETQYF	TGTGCCAGCAGCCCGGCGGTCCAAGAGACCCAGTACTTC
-	TRBD2	TRBV4-1	TRBJ2-6	CASSQVWRRGVSGANVLTF	TGCGCCAGCAGCCAAGTATGGCGACGGGGGGTCTCTGGGGCCAACGTCCTGACTTTC
-	-	TRBV19	TRBJ1-2	CASSIGTNYGYTF	TGTGCCAGTAGTATAGGGACAAACTATGGCTACACCTTC
-	TRBD1	TRBV27	TRBJ2-7	CASSPQGAQQYF	TGTGCCAGCAGTCCACAGGGGGCGCAACAGTACTTC
-	-	TRBV27	TRBJ2-6	CASRHSGANVLTF	TGTGCCAGCAGACACTCTGGGGCCAACGTCCTGACTTTC
once	-	TRBV5-1	TRBJ1-1	CASSRRGEGTEAFF	TGCGCCAGCAGCCGGCGGGGCGAAGGCACTGAAGCTTTCTTT
-	-	TRBV4-2	TRBJ1-4	CASKGEKLFF	TGTGCCAGCAAGGGTGAAAAACTGTTTTTT
-	-	TRBV10-3	TRBJ1-6	CAISEPWTPNSYNSPLHF	TGTGCCATCAGTGAGCCTTGGACGCCCAACTCCTATAATTCACCCCTCCACTTT
-	-	TRBV28	TRBJ1-1	CASSDPALNTEAFF	TGTGCCAGCAGTGACCCAGCCCTCAACACTGAAGCTTTCTTT
-	TRBD1	TRBV28	TRBJ2-2	CASTLPGQGAGTGELFF	TGTGCCAGCACCTTACCCGGACAGGGGGCAGGCACCGGGGAGCTGTTTTTT
-	-	TRBV5-1	TRBJ2-5	CASSYSSRGETQYF	TGCGCCAGCAGCTATTCCTCCCGAGGGGAGACCCAGTACTTC
-	-	TRBV29-1	TRBJ1-5	CSVGGGNQPQHF	TGCAGCGTTGGCGGAGGCAATCAGCCCCAGCATTTT
-	-	TRBV2	TRBJ2-6	CASPPPLHRHGANVLTF	TGTGCCAGCCCCCCCCCTCTCCATAGACATGGGGCCAACGTCCTGACTTTC
-	-	TRBV28	TRBJ2-3	CASSLLGDTQYF	TGTGCCAGCAGTTTATTAGGAGATACGCAGTATTTT
-	TRBD2	TRBV2	TRBJ2-5	CASSKTPGLEETQYF	TGTGCCAGCAGCAAAACTCCGGGACTAGAAGAGACCCAGTACTTC
few	TRBD1	TRBV19	TRBJ1-2	CASSIRALDRTYGYTF	TGTGCCAGTAGTATACGGGCGTTGGACAGGACCTATGGCTACACCTTC
-	-	TRBV11-2	TRBJ1-2	CASSLFGDYGYTF	TGTGCCAGCAGCCTGTTCGGGGACTATGGCTACACCTTC
once	TRBD2	TRBV4-2	TRBJ2-1	CASSQPSGTRNGEQFF	TGTGCCAGCAGCCAGCCGTCCGGGACTAGAAATGGTGAGCAGTTCTTC
-	-	TRBV4-1	TRBJ2-2	CASSQPGQNTGELFF	TGCGCCAGCAGCCAACCGGGACAGAACACCGGGGAGCTGTTTTTT
-	-	TRBV6-1	TRBJ2-3	CASSEERTDTQYF	TGTGCCAGCAGTGAAGAGCGCACAGATACGCAGTATTTT
-	-	TRBV18	TRBJ1-4	CASSRGPNEKLFF	TGTGCCAGCTCCAGGGGCCCCAATGAAAAACTGTTTTTT
-	-	TRBV19	TRBJ1-1	CASSIGQMNTEAFF	TGTGCCAGTAGTATAGGGCAGATGAACACTGAAGCTTTCTTT
-	-	TRBV7-9	TRBJ1-2	CASSLAGKDGYTF	TGTGCCAGCAGCTTAGCGGGCAAGGATGGCTACACCTTC
once	TRBD1	TRBV19	TRBJ1-2	CASSLPAGGVYGYTF	TGTGCCAGTAGTCTTCCGGCAGGGGGAGTTTATGGCTACACCTTC
-	-	TRBV9	TRBJ2-7	CASSVGQGTYEQYF	TGTGCCAGCAGCGTGGGGCAGGGGACCTACGAGCAGTACTTC
-	-	TRBV5-1	TRBJ1-2	CASSLSRGGYTF	TGCGCCAGCAGCTTGTCGCGGGGTGGCTACACCTTC
once	-	TRBV15	TRBJ2-7	CATSRLSYEQYF	TGTGCCACCTCTCGCCTATCCTACGAGCAGTACTTC
-	-	TRBV6-7	TRBJ1-1	CASRFHTEAFF	TGTGCCAGCCGGTTTCACACTGAAGCTTTCTTT
-	-	TRBV5-1	TRBJ1-1	CASKKGTRTEAFF	TGCGCCAGCAAAAAGGGAACGCGGACTGAAGCTTTCTTT
-	TRBD1	TRBV30	TRBJ1-1	CAWSVTGAEAFF	TGTGCCTGGAGTGTAACAGGGGCTGAAGCTTTCTTT
-	TRBD1	TRBV4-2	TRBJ1-4	CASSQDVQGAATNEKLFF	TGTGCCAGCAGCCAAGATGTTCAGGGGGCCGCAACTAATGAAAAACTGTTTTTT
-	TRBD2	TRBV10-3	TRBJ2-2	CAISVGLATNTGELFF	TGTGCCATCAGTGTGGGACTAGCGACGAACACCGGGGAGCTGTTTTTT
-	-	TRBV5-1	TRBJ1-6	CASSRDYNSPLHF	TGCGCCAGCAGCCGGGACTATAATTCACCCCTCCACTTT
-	-	TRBV9	TRBJ2-3	CASSVSTGSDTQYF	TGTGCCAGCAGCGTCTCGACCGGGTCAGATACGCAGTATTTT
-	-	TRBV29-1	TRBJ2-2	CSVPGPSENTGELFF	TGCAGCGTCCCGGGACCCTCGGAGAACACCGGGGAGCTGTTTTTT
-	TRBD1	TRBV7-2	TRBJ1-5	CASSWKGQGKQPQHF	TGTGCCAGCAGCTGGAAGGGACAGGGTAAACAGCCCCAGCATTTT
-	-	TRBV4-3	TRBJ1-1	CASSQADGYTEAFF	TGCGCCAGCAGCCAGGCTGACGGTTACACTGAAGCTTTCTTT
once	TRBD1	TRBV4-3	TRBJ1-2	CASSHTPDRGNYGYTF	TGCGCCAGCAGCCATACACCGGACAGGGGGAACTATGGCTACACCTTC
-	TRBD1	TRBV11-2	TRBJ1-1	CASSLVLQGNDTEAFF	TGTGCCAGCAGCTTAGTCCTACAGGGGAACGACACTGAAGCTTTCTTT
-	-	TRBV5-1	TRBJ1-2	CASSLGHNYGYTF	TGCGCCAGCAGCTTGGGACATAACTATGGCTACACCTTC
-	-	TRBV7-9	TRBJ2-1	CASSLQQGSNEQFF	TGTGCCAGCAGCTTACAGCAGGGCTCCAATGAGCAGTTCTTC
-	-	TRBV11-2	TRBJ2-3	CASSLEAPFTDTQYF	TGTGCCAGCAGCTTAGAAGCACCATTCACAGATACGCAGTATTTT
-	-	TRBV7-7	TRBJ2-2	CASSSLPTGELFF	TGTGCCAGCAGCAGCTTACCCACCGGGGAGCTGTTTTTT
-	TRBD1	TRBV7-9	TRBJ2-7	CASSLRDSSYEQYF	TGTGCCAGCAGCCTCCGGGACAGCTCCTACGAGCAGTACTTC
-	-	TRBV4-3	TRBJ2-7	CASSQGLDYEQYF	TGCGCCAGCAGCCAAGGTTTGGACTACGAGCAGTACTTC
-	-	TRBV6-1	TRBJ2-7	CASSEAGLEQYF	TGTGCCAGCAGTGAAGCGGGGCTCGAGCAGTACTTC
-	-	TRBV7-8	TRBJ2-5	CASSLLRRPQETQYF	TGTGCCAGCAGCTTACTTAGAAGGCCCCAAGAGACCCAGTACTTC
-	-	TRBV28	TRBJ1-5	CASSFLTGSNQPQHF	TGTGCCAGCAGTTTTCTTACAGGGAGCAATCAGCCCCAGCATTTT
-	-	TRBV27	TRBJ1-2	CASSLTGGINYGYTF	TGTGCCAGCAGTTTAACGGGAGGTATTAACTATGGCTACACCTTC
-	TRBD1	TRBV6-5	TRBJ2-7	CASSSPGQGQYF	TGTGCCAGCAGCTCTCCGGGACAGGGGCAGTACTTC